Shown below are 32 T cell receptor beta chains from a single sample sequenced in a study of shared clonotypes between healthy human individuals. TCRdb keeps only in-frame clones here, not all; method: immunoSEQ multiplex PCR. The table lists some 2.4 million clones, 90% to 95% of them singletons. Specimen: naive CD4+ T cells from PBMCs. Stated subset: CD45RA+ positively selected. The origin of the receptors is a man aged 18-30 years in good health. Some clones in this sample may be carry-over from other donors' samples.

This chain connects TRBV5-6 to TRBJ2-4; D not certain. Per the germline V gene, CDR1 is SGHDT and CDR2 is YYEEEE. The CDR3 length is 15 residues. The V gene lost 2 bases and the J gene lost 0 bases, with 9 bases spanning the gap. The CDR3 sequence is CASSFGVLAKNIQYF. CDR3 DNA sequence: TGTGCCAGCAGCTTTGGTGTACTAGCCAAAAACATTCAGTACTTC.

The chain carries TRBV2 and TRBJ2-1; D not certain. The V end lost 10 bases, the J end lost 3 bases, and 16 bases lay between the germline ends. Germline V gene lookup returns CDR1 SNHLY and CDR2 FYNNEI. There are 14 residues in the CDR3. The CDR3 here is CATQTDIRYNEQFF. The CDR3 DNA follows: TGTGCCACCCAAACGGATATACGCTACAATGAGCAGTTCTTC.

CDR3 sequence (DNA): TGTGCCAGCAGCTTAACGGGTCGAGGGGGCCGGACAGATACGCAGTATTTT. Protein: CASSLTGRGGRTDTQYF. The V call is TRBV7-3, the J call TRBJ2-3; TRBD1 agrees at 7 bases. Per the germline V gene, CDR1 is SGHTA and CDR2 is FQGTGA. CDR3 size: 17 residues. Losses at the gene ends were 0 bases for V and 3 bases for J; bases not matched to a gene: 9.

The CDR3 loop reads CARKPGQGNYGYTF. CDR3 sequence (DNA): TGTGCCAGAAAACCGGGACAGGGTAACTATGGCTACACCTTC. The rearrangement links TRBV19 to TRBJ1-2; 9 bases map to TRBD1. CDR1 and CDR2 (germline): LNHDA, SQIVND (reference sequence). The CDR3 totals 14 residues. V was clipped by 9 bases and J by 1 base; unmatched bases: 6.

The V call is TRBV9, the J call TRBJ1-1; D ambiguous. V dropped 4 bases and J dropped 9 bases, with 13 bases sitting between them. Germline CDR1 is SGDLS and CDR2 is YYNGEE. The CDR3 spans 12 residues. CDR3 region: CASSPQTGKAFF. CDR3 nucleotides: TGTGCCAGCAGCCCCCAGACCGGGAAAGCTTTCTTT.

The chain couples TRBV19 to TRBJ1-1; no clear D gene. The germline V and J ends were trimmed by 4 bases and 6 bases, with 6 bases remaining between them. Germline loops: CDR1 LNHDA, CDR2 SQIVND (reference sequence). This CDR3 is 11 amino acids long. CDR3: CASSRTAEAFF. The CDR3 DNA reads TGTGCCAGTAGTAGAACAGCTGAAGCTTTCTTT.

The CDR3 reads CASTLGPSTYEQYF. CDR3 bases: TGTGCCAGCACCCTGGGACCGTCTACCTACGAGCAGTACTTC. The rearrangement uses TRBV28 and TRBJ2-7, with D perhaps matching TRBD1 or TRBD2 (5 bases each). Germline V gene lookup returns CDR1 MDHEN and CDR2 SYDVKM. Trimming stripped 7 bases from V and 2 bases from J, with 15 bases between. This CDR3 spans 14 amino acids.

The chain is built from TRBV30 and TRBJ2-7; the D gene is possibly TRBD1 (6 bases). CDR3 length: 13 amino acids. CDR1 and CDR2 (germline): GTSNPN, SVGIG (reference sequence). V lost 6 bases and J 2 bases, leaving 14 bases between the germline ends. The CDR3 coding sequence is TGTGCCTGCTCCGGGACATCACCCTACGAGCAGTACTTC. Translated: CACSGTSPYEQYF.

Comment on this clone: Different DNA sequences within this sample yield the same CDR3. The chain combines TRBV28 with TRBJ1-2; tentative D call: TRBD1 (5 bases). Germline CDR1 is MDHEN and CDR2 is SYDVKM. Trimming took 3 bases from V and 4 from J, leaving 6 bases between them. This CDR3 region has 12 residues. CDR3 loop: CASSFRAYGYTF. CDR3 in DNA: TGTGCCAGCAGTTTCAGGGCCTATGGCTACACCTTC.

The gene calls are TRBV6-4 and TRBJ1-4, with D perhaps TRBD1 (5 bases). Germline V gene data show CDR1 as MRHNA and CDR2 as SNTAGT. Trimming took off 3 bases at V and 10 bases at J, with 12 bases between the two ends. The CDR3 sequence is 13 residues long. The CDR3 DNA reads TGTGCCAGCAGTGATTCTTACGGGGGAAAACTGTTTTTT. Translated, it gives CASSDSYGGKLFF.

The rearrangement uses TRBV9 and TRBJ1-2, with 7 bases aligning to TRBD1. The CDR3 runs 15 residues. CDR1 SGDLS and CDR2 YYNGEE come from the germline V gene. With 0 bases clipped from V and 3 bases from J, the junction kept 5 bases outside the gene matches. As DNA, the CDR3 is TGTGCCAGCAGCGTAGGTTTCGGACAGGACTATGGCTACACCTTC. It yields the protein CASSVGFGQDYGYTF.

This chain uses TRBV7-9 with TRBJ2-7; D is perhaps TRBD2 (5 bases). The CDR3 length is 12 residues. The V gene's germline CDR1 is SEHNR and CDR2 FQNEAQ (reference sequence). V lost 9 bases to trimming and J lost 6 bases, with 15 bases between them. CDR3 nucleotides: TGTGCCAGTAGCGAAAGGGTCGGCGAGCAGTACTTC. Translating it yields CASSERVGEQYF.

The rearrangement joins TRBV4-1 to TRBJ2-1; D is undetermined. V lost 7 bases, J lost 0 bases, and 13 bases lay in between. The CDR3 consists of 15 residues. Germline CDR1 is MGHRA and CDR2 is YSYEKL. CDR3 DNA sequence: TGCGCCAGCAACCGAAATAGCCGCTCCTACAATGAGCAGTTCTTC. Translated: CASNRNSRSYNEQFF.

This sequence joins TRBV18 and TRBJ1-2; 9 nucleotides align to TRBD1. Germline V CDR1 and CDR2: KGHSH, LQKENI. The CDR3 sequence is 14 residues long. Losses at the gene ends were 2 bases for V and 5 bases for J; bases not matched to a gene: 3. CDR3 DNA: TGTGCCAGCTCACCAGGGGACAGGGAATATGGCTACACCTTC. It translates to CASSPGDREYGYTF.

The chain has TRBV18 and TRBJ1-5, with D perhaps TRBD1 (6 bases). Trimming shortened V by 0 bases and J by 2 bases, and 11 bases separated the two germline ends. CDR1 is KGHSH and CDR2 is LQKENI in the germline V gene. CDR3 length: 16 amino acids. The CDR3 here is CASSPPGGRGNQPQHF. The CDR3 nucleotides are TGTGCCAGCTCACCACCGGGGGGCCGAGGCAATCAGCCCCAGCATTTT.

The J gene is TRBJ1-1, the V gene TRBV5-1; the D is unclear. CDR1 SGHRS and CDR2 YFSETQ come from the germline V gene. The V gene lost 0 bases and the J gene lost 3 bases, with 6 bases spanning the gap. This CDR3 is 13 amino acids long. In nucleotides, the CDR3 is TGCGCCAGCAGCTTGGTCAGACACACTGAAGCTTTCTTT. This sequence encodes CASSLVRHTEAFF.

This sequence joins TRBV28 and TRBJ2-2; the D gene is possibly TRBD1 (5 bases). The CDR3 covers 15 residues. Trimming cost V 6 bases and J 0 bases, with 11 bases left between them. Germline values: CDR1 MDHEN, CDR2 SYDVKM. CDR3 DNA sequence: TGTGCCAGCAGGATCGAAGGGGCGAACACCGGGGAGCTGTTTTTT. This sequence encodes CASRIEGANTGELFF.

The chain employs TRBV19 and TRBJ1-2; D possibly corresponds to TRBD1 (6 bases). CDR3 length: 15 amino acids. The germline V gene encodes CDR1 LNHDA and CDR2 SQIVND (reference sequence). Trimming left V 4 bases short and J 3 bases short, with 15 bases between. CDR3 protein: CASSSPGGADYGYTF. In DNA form, the CDR3 reads TGTGCCAGTAGTAGCCCTGGGGGGGCTGACTATGGCTACACCTTC.

The chain uses TRBV7-9 and TRBJ2-1, with D possibly matching TRBD1 (5 bases). CDR1 SEHNR and CDR2 FQNEAQ come from the germline V gene (reference sequence). The germline V and J ends were trimmed by 1 base and 5 bases, with 12 bases remaining between them. The CDR3 is 15 amino acids. CDR3: CASSLGLRQNNEQFF. CDR3 coding DNA: TGTGCCAGCAGCTTAGGTCTTAGACAGAACAATGAGCAGTTCTTC.

V gene TRBV5-4 combines with J gene TRBJ2-7, with 11 bases aligning to TRBD2. The germline CDR1 and CDR2 sequences are SGHNT and YYREEE (reference sequence). The length of the CDR3 is 15 residues. V gave up 4 bases and J gave up 1 base; unmatched junction bases: 4. CDR3 protein: CASSKPSGRSYEQYF. The CDR3 DNA reads as TGTGCCAGCAGCAAACCTAGCGGGAGGTCCTACGAGCAGTACTTC.

This clone came up once. This chain uses TRBV28 with TRBJ2-1; 9 nucleotides agree with TRBD1. Germline V gene sequence: CDR1 MDHEN, CDR2 SYDVKM. J was trimmed by 16 bases and V by 5 bases; bases with no gene match: 6. The CDR3 is made up of 11 amino acids. The CDR3: CASSANRGLFF. The CDR3 DNA sequence: TGTGCCAGCAGTGCCAACAGGGGGCTTTTCTTC.

The V gene is TRBV5-1, the J gene TRBJ1-1; D ambiguous. Germline values: CDR1 SGHRS, CDR2 YFSETQ. The V end was cut by 6 bases, the J end by 0 bases, with 15 bases between. The CDR3 totals 15 residues. The CDR3 loop reads CASNDMIAMNTEAFF. CDR3 in DNA: TGCGCCAGCAACGACATGATAGCTATGAACACTGAAGCTTTCTTT.

The gene calls are TRBV5-4 and TRBJ2-3; tentatively, D is TRBD2 (6 bases). Germline-derived CDR1 and CDR2 are SGHNT and YYREEE (reference sequence). The CDR3 runs 15 residues. Trimming removed 0 bases from V and 5 bases from J, with 13 bases in between. DNA of the CDR3: TGTGCCAGCAGCTTGGCCGGGGACTCCGGAGATACGCAGTATTTT. Translating it yields CASSLAGDSGDTQYF. The full variable domain, completed using reference TRBV5-4 and TRBJ2-3, is ETGVTQSPTHLIKTRGQQVTLRCSSQSGHNTVSWYQQALGQGPQFIFQYYREEENGRGNFPPRFSGLQFPNYSSELNVNALELDDSALYLCASSLAGDSGDTQYFGPGTRLTVL.

The rearrangement links TRBV2 to TRBJ1-2; maybe TRBD1 (5 bases). The germline V gene encodes CDR1 SNHLY and CDR2 FYNNEI. This CDR3 has 13 residues. Deletions cut 4 bases from V and 2 bases from J, with 8 bases between. CDR3 in amino acids: CASSVRDNYGYTF. The CDR3 DNA follows: TGTGCCAGCAGTGTGCGGGACAACTATGGCTACACCTTC.

The chain employs TRBV29-1 and TRBJ2-7, with D perhaps matching TRBD1 (6 bases). In germline, CDR1 is SQVTM, CDR2 ANQGSEA. The CDR3 covers 13 residues. V lost 6 bases and J 1 base, leaving 13 bases between the germline ends. DNA for the CDR3: TGCAGCGTGCAGGACAGTCATTCCTACGAGCAGTACTTC. It encodes CSVQDSHSYEQYF.

This chain links TRBV18 with TRBJ1-5; TRBD1 matches at 8 bases. Germline CDR1 KGHSH, CDR2 LQKENI. V lost 5 bases and J lost 3; bases outside the gene matches: 6. This CDR3 has 15 amino acids. This CDR3 reads CASSNRQGNNQPQHF. In DNA, the CDR3 is TGTGCCAGCTCAAATCGACAGGGGAACAATCAGCCCCAGCATTTT.

V gene TRBV23-1 combines with J gene TRBJ1-4; 12 positions match TRBD1. TRBV23-1 is labeled an ORF, and its function is uncertain. CDR3 size: 14 residues. V was pared by 4 bases and J by 8 bases, with 2 bases of the junction left unmatched. The CDR3 loop is CASSPGTGGEKLFF. The CDR3 bases are TGCGCCAGCAGTCCCGGGACAGGGGGCGAAAAACTGTTTTTT.

The V gene is TRBV28, the J gene TRBJ1-2, with no clear D. Per the germline V gene, CDR1 is MDHEN and CDR2 is SYDVKM. The V end lost 8 bases, the J end lost 4 bases, and 17 bases lay between the germline ends. CDR3 size: 14 residues. The CDR3 here is CASRQPTGLYGYTF. The DNA for the CDR3 is TGTGCCAGCCGGCAGCCCACTGGGCTCTATGGCTACACCTTC.

This chain joins TRBV19 and TRBJ1-2; tentatively, D is TRBD1 (6 bases). Germline-derived CDR1 and CDR2 are LNHDA and SQIVND (reference sequence). The CDR3 consists of 15 residues. Trimming took 3 bases from V and 8 from J, leaving 19 bases between them. CDR3 DNA sequence: TGTGCCAGTAGTATCCCGGACAGTCAATATGGAGGCTACACCTTC. Amino acid sequence: CASSIPDSQYGGYTF.

The rearrangement joins TRBV7-9 to TRBJ2-1; D not certain. CDR3 length equals 14 residues. CDR1 and CDR2 (germline): SEHNR, FQNEAQ (reference sequence). The V end lost 5 bases, the J end lost 4 bases, and 12 bases lay between the germline ends. In nucleotides, the CDR3 is TGTGCCAGCAGCAAGGTGGGCGGATACAATGAGCAGTTCTTC. Translated: CASSKVGGYNEQFF. Variable domain in full (rest from reference TRBV7-9 and TRBJ2-1): DTGVSQNPRHKITKRGQNVTFRCDPISEHNRLYWYRQTLGQGPEFLTYFQNEAQLEKSRLLSDRFSAERPKGSFSTLEIQRTEQGDSAMYLCASSKVGGYNEQFFGPGTRLTVL.

The rearrangement uses TRBV30 and TRBJ2-3; 9 bases align to TRBD2. The germline CDR1 and CDR2 sequences are GTSNPN and SVGIG (reference sequence). Trimming at V came to 7 bases and at J to 5 bases, leaving 13 bases not matched to a gene. The CDR3 runs 15 residues. CDR3 sequence: CASKTGLAGLDTQYF. The CDR3 region has the DNA TGTGCCTCGAAGACCGGGCTAGCGGGGTTAGATACGCAGTATTTT.

DNA for the CDR3: TGTGCCAGCAGCTTAGGACACGCAGATACGCAGTATTTT. This encodes CASSLGHADTQYF. The chain recombines TRBV7-8 with TRBJ2-3; D not resolved. The CDR3 spans 13 residues. The ends were cut back, 1 base at V and 4 bases at J, with 6 bases in the middle. The germline V gene encodes CDR1 SGHVS and CDR2 FQNEAQ.